This T cell receptor beta chain was documented in a study of CD8 T cells in Susac syndrome (dated by TCRdb to the late 2010s). Turning to the overall study: The study used repertoire sequencing to test whether antigen drove CD8+ T cell activation and differentiation in Susac syndrome. Clonality of the CD8+ T cell repertoire was compared between around 13 healthy donors, approximately 14 Susac syndrome patients and some 15 multiple sclerosis patients.

The study at large found these results: The study acknowledged that relatively few individuals were included in the TCR sequencing and HLA analysis.

The CDR3 holds 14 amino acids from the cysteine to the phenylalanine. Only the CDR3 portion is preserved as DNA: 42 bases, with reading frame beginning at the first base. Looking up the germline V gene (reference sequence) yields CDR1 DFQATT and CDR2 SNEGSKA. Trimming leaves V shorter by 5 bases and J shorter by 4 bases, with the junction holding 11 bases beyond the gene matches. RNA was extracted using the RNeasy kit, and roughly 0.5 to 1 microgram was reverse transcribed with random hexamers. The immunoSEQ multiplex PCR assay, covering 54 Vbeta and 13 Jbeta segments, was used to amplify TCR beta CDR3 regions. To correct PCR amplification bias, a synthetic template baseline was used for both primer optimization and computational correction. Per the source publication's procedure: Reads were annotated to V, D and J genes according to IMGT and were analyzed with immunoSEQ Analyzer, with only productive sequences retained. Clonality was calculated as one minus the Shannon entropy normalized by log2 of the number of productive unique sequences. For each patient and control, public and private clones were evaluated within the 100 most prevalent clones. Clones were defined as Susac-specific if absent from the healthy and MS cohorts, from 1052 published viral clones and from other ImmuneACCESS disease sequences. TCRdb took the public reads, trimmed them with fastp at Q25, ran MiXCR for clone calling and kept in-frame beta chains. When rows share a CDR3 protein, they turn into one entry using the most common DNA and genes. The V and J calls were not made by the authors but by TCRdb's processing. Counted in this sample were 160,000 or so distinct CDR3 sequences; 95% of them appeared once. The top ten hold roughly 0.15% of the sample.

High-throughput TCR beta sequencing profiled peripheral blood CD8+ and CD4+ T cells from healthy donors, Susac syndrome patients and multiple sclerosis patients. The multiple sclerosis controls were treatment-naive patients whose relapsing-remitting disease, either stable or active, fulfilled the revised McDonald criteria. CD8+ TEMRA cells were enriched by FACS, while bulk CD8+ and CD4+ T cells were purified by magnetic negative isolation. Blood was drawn into EDTA tubes, processed within 24 hours, and PBMCs were isolated by density gradient centrifugation. PBMCs intended for TCR sequencing were frozen in liquid nitrogen and were later thawed in a 37 degrees C water bath. The sorted or isolated CD4+, CD8+ and CD8+ TEMRA cells had a purity of 90% or higher. On this clonotype itself: Its specific antigen is unknown. It has no much larger one-base neighbor in the sample; base qualities were not kept.

The chain employs TRBV20-1 and TRBJ2-7; TRBD2 fits 7 bases in the junction. Sequencing was carried out using CD8+ T cells from PBMCs. The receptor was isolated from a human donor with multiple sclerosis. The sequenced DNA is TGCAGTGCTCGAGGGGATAGCGGGCTATACGAGCAGTACTTC. The translation is CSARGDSGLYEQYF.